This TCR beta chain emerged from a study of cytomegalovirus exposure and HLA in healthy donors. In the study overall: The roughly 120 validation repertoires matched the roughly 700 first-cohort repertoires in platform, a later analysis reported.

Study conclusions and caveats: The listing of 160 or so TCR beta chains classed them as cytomegalovirus-associated.

V shed 4 bases and J 6 bases; nucleotides not matched to a gene: 9. Germline CDR1 SGHDN, CDR2 FVKESK. This CDR3 is built from 15 residues. Data came from immunoSEQ multiplex PCR; TCRdb stores just in-frame clones and leaves some out. The repertoire holds more than 110,000 clones, with about 91% as singletons. With respect to this clone: No antigen is known for it.

The sample taken for sequencing was PBMCs. The receptor was isolated from a woman between 18 and 29 years old in good health and CMV-seropositive. The chain couples TRBV14 to TRBJ2-7, with 10 positions matching TRBD2. The CDR3 nucleotides are TGTGCCAGCAGCCGTGAACTAGCGGGGTCTGGCGAGCAGTACTTC. This gives the protein CASSRELAGSGEQYF.